This entry lists 32 T cell receptor beta chains sequenced from one sample in a study of shared clonotypes between healthy human individuals. CD45RO-negative CD8 cells positively selected for CCR7 made up the naive population, which excluded terminally differentiated effector memory CD45RA+ cells. Measured with immunoSEQ multiplex PCR; TCRdb has only the in-frame clones, and not every one. This sample has roughly 2,000,000 clones, with about 95% found just once. What was sequenced was naive CD8+ T cells sorted from blood. The receptors shown here come from a man in his late teens or twenties in good health.

The rearrangement joins TRBV15 to TRBJ2-7; 10 positions agree with TRBD1. Trimming removed 2 bases from V and 2 bases from J; junction bases left unmatched: 3. Germline V gene data show CDR1 as LNHNV and CDR2 as YYDKDF (reference sequence). CDR3 size: 15 residues. The CDR3 DNA reads as TGTGCCACCAGCAGAAGGACAGGGGGGACCTACGAGCAGTACTTC. It is translated as CATSRRTGGTYEQYF. The full variable domain, in which reference TRBV15 and TRBJ2-7 provide the parts outside the CDR3, is DAMVIQNPRYQVTQFGKPVTLSCSQTLNHNVMYWYQQKSSQAPKLLFHYYDKDFNNEADTPDNFQSRRPNTSFCFLDIRSPGLGDTAMYLCATSRRTGGTYEQYFGPGTRLTVT.

The CDR3 spells CASSQELMGSYEQYF. As DNA, the CDR3 is TGCGCCAGCAGCCAAGAATTGATGGGATCCTACGAGCAGTACTTC. The chain joins TRBV4-1 to TRBJ2-7; no firm D call. This CDR3 contains 15 residues. CDR1 and CDR2 (germline): MGHRA, YSYEKL. Trimming cost V 0 bases and J 1 base, with 10 bases left between them.

This chain uses TRBV4-1 with TRBJ2-3, with 8 positions matching TRBD2. This CDR3 contains 15 residues. The junction had 7 bases not matched to a gene; V was cut back by 0 bases and J by 8 bases. Germline-derived CDR1 and CDR2 are MGHRA and YSYEKL. The DNA for the CDR3 is TGCGCCAGCAGCCAAGATTTTACTAGCGGAGGTACGCAGTATTTT. Amino acids: CASSQDFTSGGTQYF.

J is TRBJ2-7 and V is TRBV6-1, with 7 bases fitting TRBD1. This CDR3 has 15 residues. V lost 1 base to trimming and J lost 3 bases; unmatched junction nucleotides: 6. Germline V gene sequence: CDR1 MNHNS, CDR2 SASEGT. CDR3 sequence: CASSEEGARFYEQYF. CDR3 DNA sequence: TGTGCCAGCAGTGAAGAGGGGGCGAGATTCTACGAGCAGTACTTC.

The chain recombines TRBV6-6 with TRBJ1-6; D is unclear. This CDR3 region has 15 residues. Trimming left V 2 bases short and J 9 bases short, with 14 bases between. Germline V gene lookup returns CDR1 MNHNY and CDR2 SVGAGI (reference sequence). The CDR3 protein is CASSYPPEGSSPLHF. CDR3 DNA: TGTGCCAGCAGTTACCCCCCCGAAGGCAGTTCACCCCTCCACTTT.

Written as DNA, the CDR3 is TGTGCCAGCAGCTTAAGAGCCCTTTGGGCAGAGAACACCGGGGAGCTGTTTTTT. It translates to CASSLRALWAENTGELFF. The chain has TRBV7-2 and TRBJ2-2, with D uncertain. The germline CDR1 and CDR2 sequences are SGHTA and FQGNSA. The V end lost 2 bases, the J end lost 1 base, and 17 bases lay between the germline ends. This CDR3 region has 18 residues.

This clone has a single count. The V call is TRBV30, the J call TRBJ1-3, with 8 bases lining up with TRBD1. The germline CDR1 and CDR2 sequences are GTSNPN and SVGIG (reference sequence). The CDR3 has 14 residues. J gave up 3 bases and V 2 bases, and 3 bases lay outside the gene matches. The CDR3 loop is CAWSQGAGGNTIYF. CDR3 in DNA: TGTGCCTGGAGTCAGGGGGCAGGTGGAAACACCATATATTTT.

This rearrangement joins TRBV19 to TRBJ2-5, with D perhaps matching TRBD1 (5 bases). CDR3 size: 15 residues. Germline loops: CDR1 LNHDA, CDR2 SQIVND (reference sequence). The germline V and J ends were trimmed by 0 bases and 4 bases, with 12 bases remaining between them. CDR3 coding DNA: TGTGCCAGTAGTATAGATTGGGCAGGGATAGAGACCCAGTACTTC. Translation: CASSIDWAGIETQYF.

The V call is TRBV6-1, the J call TRBJ2-1; D is ambiguous. Trimming cost V 4 bases and J 0 bases, with 13 bases left between them. CDR3 length equals 16 residues. Per germline, CDR1 MNHNS and CDR2 SASEGT. CDR3 loop: CASSVLKEPSYNEQFF. Here the CDR3 DNA reads TGTGCCAGCAGTGTGTTAAAAGAGCCCTCCTACAATGAGCAGTTCTTC.

V and J are TRBV27 and TRBJ2-7; 8 nucleotides agree with TRBD1. The ends lost 3 bases at V and 1 base at J; junction bases unmatched: 8. The germline gives CDR1 MNHEY, CDR2 SMNVEV (reference sequence). The CDR3 has 16 amino acids. This chain's CDR3 is CASSFVYGTGSYEQYF. As DNA, the CDR3 is TGTGCCAGCAGTTTCGTGTATGGGACAGGATCCTACGAGCAGTACTTC.

J is TRBJ2-7 and V is TRBV6-5, with D hard to call. Germline V lookup: CDR1 MNHEY, CDR2 SVGAGI. The V gene lost 3 bases and the J gene lost 6 bases, with 9 bases spanning the gap. The CDR3 sequence is 12 residues long. For the CDR3, the DNA is TGTGCCAGCAGTTATGGACCTACCGAGCAGTACTTC. Translated, it gives CASSYGPTEQYF.

V is TRBV7-9 and J is TRBJ1-2; no clear D gene. Per the germline V gene, CDR1 is SEHNR and CDR2 is FQNEAQ (reference sequence). The CDR3 covers 12 residues. V lost 3 bases and J lost 2, with 4 bases in between. CDR3 residues: CASSFSNYGYTF. CDR3 nucleotide sequence: TGTGCCAGCAGCTTCTCCAACTATGGCTACACCTTC.

The chain recombines TRBV28 with TRBJ1-2; the match to TRBD1 covers 9 bases. The CDR3 contains 14 residues. The V and J ends lost 5 bases and 3 bases, in that order; junction bases with no gene match: 4. Germline CDR1 is MDHEN and CDR2 is SYDVKM. The DNA of the CDR3 is TGTGCCAGCAGTGAGACAGGGGGGGACTATGGCTACACCTTC. Translation: CASSETGGDYGYTF.

The chain has TRBV9 and TRBJ2-2; D not resolved. V lost 4 bases to trimming and J lost 0 bases, with 10 bases between them. CDR1 and CDR2 (germline): SGDLS, YYNGEE. This CDR3 region has 15 residues. The CDR3 loop is CASSQTTPNTGELFF. The CDR3 nucleotides are TGTGCCAGCAGCCAGACCACCCCGAACACCGGGGAGCTGTTTTTT.

The count of this clone is one. The chain uses TRBV6-1 and TRBJ2-7; no reliable D call. The CDR3 loop spans 13 amino acids. Germline CDR1 MNHNS, CDR2 SASEGT. Trimming stripped 4 bases from V and 2 bases from J, with 9 bases between. CDR3 DNA: TGTGCCAGCAGTGGGGGTCGTACCTACGAGCAGTACTTC. Amino acids: CASSGGRTYEQYF.

The rearrangement joins TRBV6-6 to TRBJ2-3, with D unresolved. The germline V gene encodes CDR1 MNHNY and CDR2 SVGAGI (reference sequence). V lost 4 bases and J 4 bases, leaving 9 bases between the germline ends. The CDR3 extends over 13 amino acids. The CDR3 nucleotides are TGTGCCAGCAGTTTTGTAGTGGCAGATACGCAGTATTTT. It encodes CASSFVVADTQYF.

The gene calls are TRBV28 and TRBJ1-1; 9 bases are a match to TRBD1. Germline V gene lookup returns CDR1 MDHEN and CDR2 SYDVKM. V trimming: 8 bases; J trimming: 1 base; junction bases outside the gene matches: 8. CDR3 length: 15 amino acids. CDR3: CASGGQGEGNTEAFF. The CDR3 DNA sequence: TGTGCCAGCGGGGGACAGGGAGAAGGGAACACTGAAGCTTTCTTT.

The J gene is TRBJ2-1, the V gene TRBV5-1, with 12 nucleotides matching TRBD2. The CDR3 has 16 amino acids. Unmatched junction bases numbered 5, after V lost 3 bases and J lost 4 bases. Germline CDR1 reads SGHRS; CDR2 reads YFSETQ. The CDR3 sequence is CASSWRTSGAYNEQFF. CDR3 DNA sequence: TGCGCCAGCAGCTGGAGGACTAGCGGGGCGTACAATGAGCAGTTCTTC.

V gene TRBV28 combines with J gene TRBJ2-5; D is possibly TRBD2 (6 bases). Trimming removed 6 bases from V and 4 bases from J, with 12 bases in between. Germline V lookup: CDR1 MDHEN, CDR2 SYDVKM. The CDR3 loop spans 13 amino acids. In DNA, the CDR3 is TGTGCCAGCAGAGGACTATACGCAGAGACCCAGTACTTC. Translating gives CASRGLYAETQYF. The variable domain in full, with the rest retrieved from reference TRBV28 and TRBJ2-5, is DVKVTQSSRYLVKRTGEKVFLECVQDMDHENMFWYRQDPGLGLRLIYFSYDVKMKEKGDIPEGYSVSREKKERFSLILESASTNQTSMYLCASRGLYAETQYFGPGTRLLVL.

The rearrangement links TRBV19 to TRBJ1-5; 9 bases align to TRBD1. This CDR3 is built from 15 residues. Germline loops: CDR1 LNHDA, CDR2 SQIVND (reference sequence). The ends lost 6 bases at V and 3 bases at J; junction bases unmatched: 6. The DNA for the CDR3 is TGTGCCAGTAGCCTGGGACAGGGCCTCAATCAGCCCCAGCATTTT. Its protein product is CASSLGQGLNQPQHF.

This chain uses TRBV12-5 with TRBJ2-7; TRBD2 aligns across 8 bases. CDR3 length equals 16 residues. The V and J ends lost 2 bases and 4 bases, in that order; junction bases with no gene match: 10. CDR1 and CDR2 (germline): LGHNT, FRNRAP. CDR3: CASGLTAAGVRYEQYF. The DNA of the CDR3 is TGTGCTAGTGGTTTGACAGCAGCGGGAGTAAGGTACGAGCAGTACTTC.

This clone was recorded once. This same CDR3 is encoded by further DNA sequences in the sample. This chain joins TRBV11-2 and TRBJ2-7, with D perhaps matching TRBD1 (6 bases). Germline V gene lookup returns CDR1 SGHAT and CDR2 FQNNGV. The length of the CDR3 is 13 residues. V gave up 5 bases and J gave up 1 base, with 9 bases separating them. The CDR3 loop reads CASSLGQSYEQYF. CDR3 bases: TGTGCCAGCAGCCTCGGACAGTCCTACGAGCAGTACTTC.

In the case of this clone: The sample has other DNA sequences that encode this CDR3 too. The chain is built from TRBV27 and TRBJ2-1; D gene unclear. The CDR3 extends over 13 amino acids. Per germline, CDR1 MNHEY and CDR2 SMNVEV (reference sequence). Trimming shortened V by 1 base and J by 0 bases, and 1 base separated the two germline ends. The CDR3 loop reads CASSLYSYNEQFF. The CDR3 bases are TGTGCCAGCAGTTTATACTCCTACAATGAGCAGTTCTTC.

The chain combines TRBV9 with TRBJ1-2; D unresolved. There are 16 residues in the CDR3. The V gene lost 3 bases and the J gene lost 7 bases, with 22 bases spanning the gap. Germline CDR1 and CDR2: SGDLS and YYNGEE. The CDR3 sequence is CASSGYFSPLTTGYTF. Here the CDR3 DNA reads TGTGCCAGCAGCGGGTACTTCTCCCCACTAACGACTGGCTACACCTTC.

The genes are TRBV9 and TRBJ2-7; D uncertain. Trimming removed 4 bases at V and 7 bases at J, with 15 bases between. The CDR3 has 13 amino acids. The germline V gene encodes CDR1 SGDLS and CDR2 YYNGEE. In DNA, the CDR3 is TGTGCCAGCAGCCCTGACGGGCATGGGGAGCAGTACTTC. This translates into CASSPDGHGEQYF. Full variable domain (remainder filled in from reference TRBV9 and TRBJ2-7): DSGVTQTPKHLITATGQRVTLRCSPRSGDLSVYWYQQSLDQGLQFLIQYYNGEERAKGNILERFSAQQFPDLHSELNLSSLELGDSALYFCASSPDGHGEQYFGPGTRLTVT.

The genes are TRBV19 and TRBJ2-3; no definite D call. The germline V gene encodes CDR1 LNHDA and CDR2 SQIVND (reference sequence). This CDR3 has 15 residues. V lost 5 bases to trimming and J lost 2 bases, with 14 bases between them. CDR3 sequence: CASSSPFGYTDTQYF. CDR3 nucleotide sequence: TGTGCCAGTAGTTCGCCCTTTGGCTACACAGATACGCAGTATTTT.

This chain links TRBV7-9 with TRBJ2-2; the D is unclear. Trimming removed 1 base at V and 4 bases at J, with 7 bases between. The CDR3 runs 14 residues. CDR1 is SEHNR and CDR2 is FQNEAQ in the germline V gene (reference sequence). The CDR3 loop reads CASSLGASTGELFF. CDR3 bases: TGTGCCAGCAGCTTAGGGGCTAGCACCGGGGAGCTGTTTTTT.

A single count supports this clone. V gene TRBV7-9 combines with J gene TRBJ2-3; no clear D gene. Germline assignment: CDR1 SEHNR and CDR2 FQNEAQ (reference sequence). Trimming left V 7 bases short and J 3 bases short, with 11 bases between. The length of the CDR3 is 13 residues. The CDR3 loop reads CASTAGPTDTQYF. The CDR3 bases are TGTGCCAGCACGGCAGGACCTACAGATACGCAGTATTTT.

Regarding this clone: The sample contains more than one DNA sequence encoding this CDR3. The gene calls are TRBV6-1 and TRBJ1-2; a possible D gene is TRBD1 (6 bases). The germline gives CDR1 MNHNS, CDR2 SASEGT. The CDR3 contains 13 residues. Trimming cost V 2 bases and J 5 bases, with 9 bases left between them. CDR3 region: CASSEQGGYGYTF. The CDR3 DNA sequence: TGTGCCAGCAGTGAACAAGGGGGGTATGGCTACACCTTC.

CDR3 nucleotide sequence: TGTGCCAGCAGTTCAGGGAGGTATCAGCCCCAGCATTTT. Amino acids: CASSSGRYQPQHF. The rearrangement uses TRBV6-5 and TRBJ1-5, with TRBD1 as a possible D gene (5 bases). CDR1 MNHEY and CDR2 SVGAGI come from the germline V gene. The CDR3 is made up of 13 amino acids. The V end was cut by 4 bases, the J end by 5 bases, with 9 bases between.

In the case of this clone: This specimen includes other DNA sequences encoding the same CDR3. V and J are TRBV27 and TRBJ2-7; 7 bases agree with TRBD2. This CDR3 has 13 amino acids. CDR1 MNHEY and CDR2 SMNVEV come from the germline V gene (reference sequence). V was pared by 3 bases and J by 4 bases, with 3 bases of the junction left unmatched. As DNA, the CDR3 is TGTGCCAGCAGTTTGGGAGGGTTTTACGAGCAGTACTTC. As protein: CASSLGGFYEQYF.

The V call is TRBV6-1, the J call TRBJ2-1; 7 bases align to TRBD1. Trimming took 6 bases from V and 5 from J; bases not matched to a gene: 7. The V gene's germline CDR1 is MNHNS and CDR2 SASEGT. The CDR3 is 14 amino acids. The CDR3 DNA is TGTGCCAGCAGCTACAGGGGCCAGGACAATGAGCAGTTCTTC. It translates to CASSYRGQDNEQFF.